This entry is about one T cell receptor beta chain. The antigen is undetermined. The data derive from a study of T cells in Graves' hyperthyroidism and ophthalmopathy. About the study: Blood from the periphery was taken at initial diagnosis, before any treatment.

Reasons for excluding patients were uncontrolled infection, other autoimmune disease, pregnancy or lactation. Clinical symptoms, serum thyroxine and TRAb, thyroid ultrasound and orbital computed tomography together formed the diagnostic basis. RNA transcripts provided the source from which TCR beta CDR3 regions were amplified. With the HTBI primer set, the TCR CDR3 went through a first round of RT-PCR. One entry per CDR3 protein, called by TCRdb with MiXCR from the multiplex PCR reads. This table has about 290,000 distinct CDR3 sequences, roughly an eighth appearing once. J lost 7 bases, V lost 6 bases, and 9 bases had no gene match. Germline CDR1 and CDR2: MDHEN and SYDVKM. CDR3 length equals 15 residues. Whole-study results and caveats: Peripheral blood also featured most of the thyroid clonotypes expanded above 0.001.

The material sequenced was blood. The rearrangement uses TRBV28 and TRBJ2-5, with 12 bases that match TRBD1. The clonotype was recovered from a woman in her forties with Graves' hyperthyroidism. CDR3 loop: CASRLGTGGVGTQYF. DNA of the CDR3: TGTGCCAGCAGACTCGGGACAGGGGGCGTCGGGACCCAGTACTTC.